Below, 22 T cell receptor beta chains from the same sample are listed, as sequenced in a study of immune characterization of retroperitoneal liposarcoma. One entry per CDR3 protein, called by TCRdb with MiXCR from the PCR reads. This table holds about 10,000 distinct CDR3 sequences, roughly 20% found once. Sequenced sample: blood. Source of these receptors: a female donor with retroperitoneal liposarcoma.

By share, this clonotype ranks as medium-sized. V gene TRBV6-1 combines with J gene TRBJ1-1; the D gene is possibly TRBD1 (5 bases). The CDR3 has 15 residues. CDR1 is MNHNS, CDR2 SASEGT, per germline. Trimming cost V 6 bases and J 1 base, with 15 bases left between them. CDR3 nucleotides: TGTGCCAGCAGCAGATTTGGACACTCGAACACTGAAGCTTTCTTT. Protein product: CASSRFGHSNTEAFF.

This clonotype has a handful of counts. This CDR3 fails to terminate in the conserved phenylalanine or tryptophan, so it likely reflects a read error. This sequence joins TRBV11-3 and TRBJ2-1; D gene uncertain. Germline-derived CDR1 and CDR2 are SGHNT and YENEEA. The CDR3 sequence is 14 residues long. Trimming pared 5 bases from V and 0 bases from J, leaving 8 bases between. This chain's CDR3 is CASSPLRSYNEQFL. CDR3 in DNA: TGTGCCAGCAGCCCCCTTCGCTCCTACAATGAGCAGTTCTTA.

The V call is TRBV12-3 or TRBV12-4, the J call TRBJ1-2; D not resolved. The CDR3 contains 13 residues. V lost 6 bases, J lost 0 bases, and 8 bases lay in between. The CDR3 region is CASRGFTNYGYTF. The DNA for the CDR3 is TGTGCCAGCAGGGGATTCACTAACTATGGCTACACCTTC.

This clonotype appeared many times. The chain uses TRBV6-6 and TRBJ2-3, with D possibly being TRBD1 (5 bases). The germline gives CDR1 MNHNY, CDR2 SVGAGI (reference sequence). The CDR3 covers 15 residues. V was cut by 6 bases and J by 2 bases, with 15 bases left in between. The chain's CDR3 is CASSTGRTPTDTQYF. The CDR3 DNA follows: TGTGCCAGCAGCACAGGACGGACACCCACAGATACGCAGTATTTT.

V usage is TRBV5-6 and J usage is TRBJ2-5; D unresolved. The J call may be wrong; the DNA end is better matched by TRBJ2-7. CDR1 and CDR2 (germline): SGHDT, YYEEEE. The CDR3 is made up of 12 amino acids. CDR3 DNA: TGTGCCAGCAGCTTGGCCAACTACGAGCAGTACTTC. Translating it yields CASSLANYEQYF.

This clonotype was recorded at least ten times. V is TRBV11-3 and J is TRBJ2-3; D unresolved. V was cut by 5 bases and J by 5 bases, with 8 bases left in between. In germline, CDR1 is SGHNT, CDR2 YENEEA. The CDR3 sequence is 12 residues long. CDR3: CASSPKRDTQYF. For the CDR3, the DNA is TGTGCCAGCAGCCCTAAGCGAGATACGCAGTATTTT.

The rearrangement links TRBV9 to TRBJ2-5, with 9 bases lining up with TRBD1. The DNA matches TRBJ2-7 better at its end, which makes the J call doubtful. The CDR3 sequence is 16 residues long. Per germline, CDR1 SGDLS and CDR2 YYNGEE. The CDR3 sequence: CASSASRDRAESEQYF. Here the CDR3 DNA reads TGTGCCAGCAGCGCCTCCCGGGACAGGGCTGAATCCGAGCAGTACTTC.

Many counts were recorded for this clonotype. The CDR3 DNA reads as TGTGCCAGCAGCCGACTAGCAGAGTACAATGAGCAGTTCTTC. It yields the protein CASSRLAEYNEQFF. The genes are TRBV6-6 and TRBJ2-1; 7 positions match TRBD2. Germline trimming cut 6 bases from V and 4 bases from J; bases unmatched to any gene: 6. Per germline, CDR1 MNHNY and CDR2 SVGAGI (reference sequence). The CDR3 has 14 residues.

There are many counts of this clonotype. J is TRBJ2-1 and V is TRBV5-4; TRBD2 matches 15 bases. From germline, CDR1 is SGHNT and CDR2 YYREEE (reference sequence). CDR3 size: 16 residues. J was trimmed by 9 bases and V by 0 bases; bases with no gene match: 4. CDR3 loop: CASSLEGLAGGGEQFF. DNA for the CDR3: TGTGCCAGCAGCTTGGAAGGACTAGCGGGAGGGGGTGAGCAGTTCTTC.

This chain joins TRBV12-3 or TRBV12-4 and TRBJ2-6; 9 bases agree with TRBD1. CDR3 length: 16 residues. V lost 5 bases, J lost 4 bases, and 6 bases stayed unmatched. As DNA, the CDR3 is TGTGCCAGCAGTACAGGGGGCCGTTCGGGGGCCAACGTCCTGACTTTC. This encodes CASSTGGRSGANVLTF.

The chain links TRBV3-1 to TRBJ2-4; D is tentatively TRBD1 or TRBD2 (5 bases each). The germline V and J ends were trimmed by 5 bases and 1 base, with 15 bases remaining between them. CDR3 size: 16 residues. The germline gives CDR1 LGHDT, CDR2 YNNKEL (reference sequence). The CDR3 reads CASSSGTLGAKNIQYF. The DNA for the CDR3 is TGTGCCAGCAGCTCCGGGACGCTGGGGGCCAAAAACATTCAGTACTTC.

The chain carries TRBV27 and TRBJ2-2; D call uncertain. Germline loops: CDR1 MNHEY, CDR2 SMNVEV (reference sequence). V shed 4 bases and J shed 5 bases, with 20 bases lying between them. The CDR3 is made up of 17 amino acids. CDR3 amino acids: CASSSPLHFQRTGELFF. CDR3 nucleotides: TGTGCCAGCAGTTCTCCTCTACACTTTCAGAGGACCGGGGAGCTGTTTTTT.

Judged by abundance, this clonotype is medium-sized. The chain joins TRBV6-1 to TRBJ2-3; 7 positions match TRBD1. The V gene's germline CDR1 is MNHNS and CDR2 SASEGT. V lost 8 bases and J lost 0; bases outside the gene matches: 8. The CDR3 length is 15 residues. The CDR3 DNA reads TGTGCCAGCCAAACCGGGACAGCAAGCACAGATACGCAGTATTTT. It codes for CASQTGTASTDTQYF.

The rearrangement joins TRBV6-5 to TRBJ2-2; D uncertain. The CDR3 consists of 16 residues. Germline V gene sequence: CDR1 MNHEY, CDR2 SVGAGI. V lost 2 bases to trimming and J lost 1 base, with 11 bases between them. Here the CDR3 reads CASSYGGGKNTGELFF. CDR3 in DNA: TGTGCCAGCAGTTACGGTGGCGGAAAGAACACCGGGGAGCTGTTTTTT.

J is TRBJ1-4 and V is TRBV12-3 or TRBV12-4; no definite D call. The CDR3 has 12 residues. V was clipped by 5 bases and J by 6 bases, with 7 bases between them. CDR3: CASSTQYEKLFF. CDR3 DNA sequence: TGTGCCAGCAGTACCCAGTATGAAAAACTGTTTTTT.

This clonotype was observed a few times. The V and J genes are TRBV6-5 and TRBJ2-5; 15 bases map to TRBD2. The DNA end is more similar to TRBJ2-7, so the J call may be wrong. CDR3 size: 17 residues. Per the germline V gene, CDR1 is MNHEY and CDR2 is SVGAGI. CDR3 in DNA: TGTGCCAGCAGTCCTAGGACTAGCGGGAGGGGGTCCTACGAGCAGTACTTC. It codes for CASSPRTSGRGSYEQYF.

This clonotype was counted a few times. The rearrangement uses TRBV6-6 and TRBJ2-1; 16 bases match TRBD2. The J call could be wrong; TRBJ2-5 is a better fit for the DNA end. CDR1 is MNHNY, CDR2 SVGAGI, per germline (reference sequence). This CDR3 region has 15 residues. Written as DNA, the CDR3 is TGTGCCAGCAGTGGGACTAGCGGGGGGGCAGAGACCCAGTACTTC. Encoded protein: CASSGTSGGAETQYF.

Note on this clonotype: This sequence may be a read error, since a much larger clone differs from it by one base. The V and J genes are TRBV6-1 and TRBJ2-1; tentatively, D is TRBD1 (5 bases). The length of the CDR3 is 14 residues. Germline-derived CDR1 and CDR2 are MNHNS and SASEGT. V gave up 6 bases and J gave up 10 bases, with 19 bases separating them. The CDR3 DNA reads TGTGCCAGCAGCAGGGCGGCGGAGAGCTACGAGCAGTTCTTC. Its protein product is CASSRAAESYEQFF.

This clonotype occurred many times. The chain combines TRBV7-2 with TRBJ2-1; maybe TRBD1 (5 bases). Germline loops: CDR1 SGHTA, CDR2 FQGNSA. Trimming left V 4 bases short and J 5 bases short, with 12 bases between. The CDR3 is 14 amino acids. The DNA for the CDR3 is TGTGCCAGCAGCTCAGGGTGGCGAAACAATGAGCAGTTCTTC. Translation: CASSSGWRNNEQFF.

The CDR3 loop reads CASSLVGLADNEQFF. The CDR3 nucleotides are TGCGCCAGCAGCTTGGTAGGACTAGCGGACAATGAGCAGTTCTTC. The chain uses TRBV5-1 and TRBJ2-1; 10 bases are a match to TRBD2. The CDR3 extends over 15 amino acids. V lost 0 bases to trimming and J lost 5 bases; unmatched junction nucleotides: 2. CDR1 and CDR2 from the germline V gene are SGHRS and YFSETQ. Full variable domain (outside the CDR3, taken from reference TRBV5-1 and TRBJ2-1): KAGVTQTPRYLIKTRGQQVTLSCSPISGHRSVSWYQQTPGQGLQFLFEYFSETQRNKGNFPGRFSGRQFSNSRSEMNVSTLELGDSALYLCASSLVGLADNEQFFGPGTRLTVL.

At least ten counts were recorded for this clonotype. The rearrangement links TRBV12-3 or TRBV12-4 to TRBJ2-1, with D tentatively TRBD2 (5 bases). The CDR3 loop spans 14 amino acids. The V end lost 7 bases, the J end lost 9 bases, and 19 bases lay between the germline ends. The CDR3 DNA is TGTGCCAGCACCTTTCGCGGAGAGGGTAGTGAGCAGTTCTTC. This codes for CASTFRGEGSEQFF.

This clonotype was picked up many times. The chain employs TRBV27 and TRBJ1-1; a weak D match, TRBD1 (6 bases). The CDR3 sequence is 14 residues long. Germline V gene sequence: CDR1 MNHEY, CDR2 SMNVEV (reference sequence). V was pared by 8 bases and J by 5 bases, with 18 bases between. The CDR3 region has the DNA TGTGCCAGCCCCCCAAACAGGGTAAGAACTGAAGCTTTCTTT. Encoded protein: CASPPNRVRTEAFF.